Listed here are 2 T cell receptor beta chains from one sample, sequenced in a study of blood T cell repertoires in COVID-19. Clones were read by immunoSEQ multiplex PCR, and TCRdb kept only the in-frame ones, dropping some. The sample has more than 85,000 clones, approximately 65% seen once. The sample consisted of peripheral blood. These receptors all come from a woman between 55 and 75 years old with acute or convalescent COVID-19.

The genes are TRBV5-4 and TRBJ1-6, with D perhaps matching TRBD1 (5 bases). The germline CDR1 and CDR2 sequences are SGHNT and YYREEE (reference sequence). V was cut by 4 bases and J by 12 bases, with 17 bases left in between. This CDR3 contains 14 residues. CDR3 DNA: TGTGCCAGCAGCGAGGACCAGGGTTCCGGACCCCTCCACTTT. Residues: CASSEDQGSGPLHF.

This clone was seen more than once but under ten times. The chain joins TRBV30 to TRBJ1-5; D unresolved. The germline V and J ends were trimmed by 1 base and 12 bases, with 10 bases remaining between them. Germline V gene lookup returns CDR1 GTSNPN and CDR2 SVGIG (reference sequence). The CDR3 covers 11 residues. The CDR3: CAWSAGRVQHF. Written as DNA, the CDR3 is TGTGCCTGGAGTGCGGGGAGGGTCCAGCATTTT.